These 16 T cell receptor beta chains originate from one sample sequenced in a study of cytomegalovirus exposure and HLA in healthy donors. It was with 60 Vbeta and 13 Jbeta primers that the PCR ran. Profiled with immunoSEQ multiplex PCR; TCRdb holds only in-frame clones, not every one. The sample comprises 130,000 or so clones, approximately 75% of which are singletons, and 1.5% to 2% rests with the top ten. Sample: PBMCs. The receptors were sampled from a man in his forties in good health and CMV-seronegative.

The chain joins TRBV7-2 to TRBJ2-5; D may be TRBD1 (5 bases). Trimming took off 1 base at V and 2 bases at J, with 8 bases between the two ends. The germline CDR1 and CDR2 sequences are SGHTA and FQGNSA. This CDR3 is 14 amino acids long. For the CDR3, the DNA is TGTGCCAGCAGCTTAGATGACAGTCAAGAGACCCAGTACTTC. This sequence encodes CASSLDDSQETQYF.

The chain couples TRBV5-6 to TRBJ1-2; TRBD1 aligns across 8 bases. Germline CDR1 and CDR2: SGHDT and YYEEEE. The ends lost 3 bases at V and 4 bases at J; junction bases unmatched: 5. The CDR3 sequence is 14 residues long. CDR3 sequence reads: CASSSRGTGYGYTF. The CDR3 nucleotides are TGTGCCAGCAGCTCCCGGGGGACAGGCTATGGCTACACCTTC.

The chain is built from TRBV25-1 and TRBJ2-7, with 9 nucleotides matching TRBD1. The CDR3 is 15 residues long. Germline assignment: CDR1 MGHDK and CDR2 SYGVNS. V trimming: 2 bases; J trimming: 3 bases; junction bases outside the gene matches: 5. This chain's CDR3 is CASSEANRGRYEQYF. In DNA, the CDR3 is TGTGCCAGCAGTGAAGCCAACAGGGGGCGCTACGAGCAGTACTTC.

The chain has TRBV2 and TRBJ2-5; maybe TRBD2 (5 bases). The germline gives CDR1 SNHLY, CDR2 FYNNEI. The CDR3 length is 13 residues. V was cut by 4 bases and J by 2 bases, with 8 bases left in between. CDR3 nucleotide sequence: TGTGCCAGCAGTGTGCGGGCTCAAGAGACCCAGTACTTC. Protein sequence: CASSVRAQETQYF.

The chain recombines TRBV5-4 with TRBJ2-2; maybe TRBD1 (5 bases). Trimming shortened V by 4 bases and J by 1 base, and 14 bases separated the two germline ends. The CDR3 runs 16 residues. The V gene's germline CDR1 is SGHNT and CDR2 YYREEE (reference sequence). CDR3 residues: CASSPGAGWNTGELFF. The CDR3 DNA sequence: TGTGCCAGCAGCCCTGGGGCAGGGTGGAACACCGGGGAGCTGTTTTTT.

J is TRBJ1-6 and V is TRBV6-1; maybe TRBD1 (5 bases). The CDR3 consists of 14 residues. Germline-derived CDR1 and CDR2 are MNHNS and SASEGT. Trimming removed 3 bases at V and 5 bases at J, with 8 bases between. The CDR3 spells CASSEGRDNSPLHF. The CDR3 coding sequence is TGTGCCAGCAGTGAGGGGCGAGATAATTCACCCCTCCACTTT.

Only a few counts were recorded for this clone. The CDR3 sequence is CASSGGFAGNTDTQYF. The CDR3 bases are TGTGCCAGCAGTGGGGGGTTTGCCGGGAACACAGATACGCAGTATTTT. J is TRBJ2-3 and V is TRBV28; D perhaps matches TRBD2 (6 bases). The CDR3 loop spans 16 amino acids. Germline V gene lookup returns CDR1 MDHEN and CDR2 SYDVKM. V lost 5 bases, J lost 2 bases, and 17 bases lay in between.

The CDR3 bases are TGTGCCAGCAGTTTCGCGGGGGAGACCCAGTACTTC. Protein sequence: CASSFAGETQYF. V and J are TRBV25-1 and TRBJ2-5; a possible D gene is TRBD2 (6 bases). Germline V gene sequence: CDR1 MGHDK, CDR2 SYGVNS. CDR3 length: 12 residues. V was cut by 5 bases and J by 5 bases, with 9 bases left in between.

In its sample, this clone was seen a few times. This sequence joins TRBV19 and TRBJ1-1; maybe TRBD1 (6 bases). Trimming removed 3 bases from V and 0 bases from J, with 11 bases in between. The CDR3 totals 15 residues. Germline CDR1 reads LNHDA; CDR2 reads SQIVND (reference sequence). The CDR3 sequence is CASSILGTLNTEAFF. CDR3 DNA sequence: TGTGCCAGTAGTATCCTGGGGACACTGAACACTGAAGCTTTCTTT. The complete variable domain, with remaining parts taken from reference TRBV19 and TRBJ1-1, reads DGGITQSPKYLFRKEGQNVTLSCEQNLNHDAMYWYRQDPGQGLRLIYYSQIVNDFQKGDIAEGYSVSREKKESFPLTVTSAQKNPTAFYLCASSILGTLNTEAFFGQGTRLTVV.

This clone occurred a few times. The chain links TRBV6-4 to TRBJ2-2, with TRBD1 identical over 7 bases. V was pared by 2 bases and J by 3 bases, with 0 bases of the junction left unmatched. This CDR3 region has 14 residues. Germline V gene data show CDR1 as MRHNA and CDR2 as SNTAGT. The CDR3 is CASSDDRDTGELFF. In nucleotides, the CDR3 is TGTGCCAGCAGTGACGACAGGGACACCGGGGAGCTGTTTTTT.

The V call is TRBV19, the J call TRBJ2-3; tentative D call: TRBD1 (6 bases). The V and J ends lost 3 bases and 4 bases respectively, with 14 bases between them. Germline V gene sequence: CDR1 LNHDA, CDR2 SQIVND (reference sequence). The CDR3 is 15 residues long. CDR3 residues: CASSIGLPGADTQYF. For the CDR3, the DNA is TGTGCCAGTAGTATTGGGTTACCAGGGGCAGATACGCAGTATTTT.

This clone was detected once. This chain connects TRBV6-1 to TRBJ1-4, with TRBD1 matching over 7 bases. Looked up from germline, CDR1 is MNHNS and CDR2 is SASEGT. The CDR3 sequence is 14 residues long. Trimming at V came to 6 bases and at J to 4 bases, leaving 5 bases not matched to a gene. The CDR3 loop reads CASRTGTVNEKLFF. CDR3 coding DNA: TGTGCCAGCAGAACCGGGACAGTTAATGAAAAACTGTTTTTT.

DNA of the CDR3: TGTGCCAGCAGCTCACCCGGCCGGGGGGACAATGAGCAGTTCTTC. Translated, it gives CASSSPGRGDNEQFF. The chain uses TRBV11-3 and TRBJ2-1; 7 positions match TRBD2. Germline loops: CDR1 SGHNT, CDR2 YENEEA. Germline trimming cut 4 bases from V and 5 bases from J; bases unmatched to any gene: 8. The CDR3 runs to 15 residues.

Note on this clone: An end of the junction differs from the germline gene, which may be a read error. The chain uses TRBV6-6 and TRBJ2-6, with D possibly TRBD1 on 5 matching bases. Germline CDR1 MNHNY, CDR2 SVGAGI (reference sequence). The CDR3 has 15 residues. The CDR3 reads CASSYVGAGANGLTF. For the CDR3, the DNA is TGTGCCAGCAGTTATGTTGGGGCTGGGGCCAACGGCCTGACTTTC.

This clone showed up just once. This rearrangement joins TRBV4-3 to TRBJ2-1; a weak D match, TRBD1 (5 bases). CDR3 length: 16 amino acids. The V gene's germline CDR1 is LGHNA and CDR2 YSLEER. The V gene lost 1 base and the J gene lost 3 bases, with 13 bases spanning the gap. The DNA for the CDR3 is TGCGCCAGCAGCCAAGGATTCAGGGCAGTCTACAATGAGCAGTTCTTC. The encoded protein is CASSQGFRAVYNEQFF.

The count of this clone is one. The chain combines TRBV7-6 with TRBJ1-6; 9 nucleotides line up with TRBD1. Germline assignment: CDR1 SGHVS and CDR2 FNYEAQ. The CDR3 consists of 16 residues. V shed 2 bases, J shed 7 bases, and the junction held 6 bases outside the gene matches. The CDR3 loop reads CASSLTAGTGNSPLHF. The CDR3 DNA follows: TGTGCCAGCAGCTTAACGGCCGGGACAGGGAATTCACCCCTCCACTTT.